The 15 T cell receptor beta chains below were found in one sample sequenced in a study of control samples from healthy donors and cancer patients. Clones were sequenced by immunoSEQ multiplex PCR, and TCRdb holds only the in-frame ones, with some missing. In total, the table holds roughly 190,000 clones. The sample taken for sequencing was blood. Every receptor here comes from a woman in her twenties or thirties in good health.

V and J are TRBV5-1 and TRBJ2-7; D gene uncertain. Germline V lookup: CDR1 SGHRS, CDR2 YFSETQ. CDR3 length equals 14 residues. V lost 1 base and J 2 bases, leaving 10 bases between the germline ends. The CDR3 reads CASSLRIGTYEQYF. The CDR3 nucleotides are TGCGCCAGCAGCTTGAGGATAGGCACCTACGAGCAGTACTTC.

The V gene is TRBV9, the J gene TRBJ2-1, with D perhaps matching TRBD1 (6 bases). The germline V gene encodes CDR1 SGDLS and CDR2 YYNGEE. CDR3 length: 15 amino acids. Trimming removed 3 bases at V and 0 bases at J, with 10 bases between. Written as DNA, the CDR3 is TGTGCCAGCAGCGCCTACAGGGACTCCTACAATGAGCAGTTCTTC. Translating it yields CASSAYRDSYNEQFF.

The V and J genes are TRBV6-1 and TRBJ2-3; D is unresolved. The CDR3 extends over 13 amino acids. Germline V gives CDR1 MNHNS, CDR2 SASEGT. With 3 bases removed from V and 1 base from J, the gap between germline ends came to 5 bases. CDR3 in amino acids: CASSDRGTDTQYF. The CDR3 DNA reads TGTGCCAGCAGTGACCGAGGCACAGATACGCAGTATTTT.

The chain uses TRBV28 and TRBJ2-4; a weak D match, TRBD1 (5 bases). CDR1 is MDHEN, CDR2 SYDVKM, per germline. The CDR3 totals 12 residues. Trimming removed 8 bases at V and 11 bases at J, with 16 bases between. The CDR3 DNA reads as TGTGCCAGCGGGTTCAGGGAAGACGTTCAGTACTTC. This codes for CASGFREDVQYF.

The rearrangement uses TRBV5-1 and TRBJ2-2; the D call may be TRBD1 or TRBD2 (6 bases each). CDR1 SGHRS and CDR2 YFSETQ come from the germline V gene. This CDR3 region has 15 residues. Deletions cut 1 base from V and 5 bases from J, with 12 bases between. CDR3 DNA sequence: TGCGCCAGCAGCTTGTACCTAGGGGGGACCGGGGAGCTGTTTTTT. Its protein product is CASSLYLGGTGELFF. The whole variable domain, filled in from reference TRBV5-1 and TRBJ2-2, reads KAGVTQTPRYLIKTRGQQVTLSCSPISGHRSVSWYQQTPGQGLQFLFEYFSETQRNKGNFPGRFSGRQFSNSRSEMNVSTLELGDSALYLCASSLYLGGTGELFFGEGSRLTVL.

This chain links TRBV28 with TRBJ1-5, with 8 bases identical to TRBD1. Germline V gene data show CDR1 as MDHEN and CDR2 as SYDVKM. V trimming: 6 bases; J trimming: 5 bases; junction bases outside the gene matches: 15. The CDR3 totals 17 residues. CDR3 nucleotides: TGTGCCAGCAGCATCCTCACCCTCCGCAGGGGGCATCAGCCCCAGCATTTT. It translates to CASSILTLRRGHQPQHF.

This chain uses TRBV7-2 with TRBJ2-3, with TRBD2 identical over 7 bases. J gave up 1 base and V 5 bases, and 12 bases lay outside the gene matches. The V gene's germline CDR1 is SGHTA and CDR2 FQGNSA. The CDR3 runs to 17 residues. The CDR3 region has the DNA TGTGCCAGCAGCCCGGCGAAAGCGGGGAGGGGCACAGATACGCAGTATTTT. This gives the protein CASSPAKAGRGTDTQYF.

V is TRBV6-2 or TRBV6-3 and J is TRBJ1-5, with unresolved D. Trimming shortened V by 5 bases and J by 2 bases, and 10 bases separated the two germline ends. This CDR3 has 14 amino acids. CDR1 MNHEY and CDR2 SVGEGT come from the germline V gene. CDR3 loop: CASSPAWGNQPQHF. The CDR3 DNA is TGTGCCAGCAGTCCCGCTTGGGGCAATCAGCCCCAGCATTTT.

The rearrangement joins TRBV5-6 to TRBJ1-6; a weak D match, TRBD1 (6 bases). Trimming stripped 4 bases from V and 10 bases from J, with 18 bases between. CDR1 SGHDT and CDR2 YYEEEE come from the germline V gene. This CDR3 has 15 amino acids. CDR3 DNA: TGTGCCAGCAGCCCGAGGATAGGTCAGGGGTCACCCCTCCACTTT. Its protein is CASSPRIGQGSPLHF.

The chain carries TRBV6-2 or TRBV6-3 and TRBJ1-2, with D tentatively TRBD1 (6 bases). Germline lookup yields CDR1 MNHEY and CDR2 SVGEGT. This CDR3 is built from 13 residues. Trimming removed 4 bases at V and 2 bases at J, with 8 bases between. This CDR3 is CASSFGQNYGYTF. The CDR3 DNA sequence: TGTGCCAGCAGTTTCGGACAGAACTATGGCTACACCTTC.

The gene calls are TRBV5-1 and TRBJ1-5; unclear D gene. Per the germline V gene, CDR1 is SGHRS and CDR2 is YFSETQ. Between the trimmed V and J ends, which lost 0 bases and 7 bases, there was a span of 8 bases. CDR3 size: 13 residues. The CDR3 DNA reads as TGCGCCAGCAGCTTGGTGCCTGGGCAGCCCCAGCATTTT. Encoded protein: CASSLVPGQPQHF.

This chain joins TRBV4-2 and TRBJ2-3; D is uncertain. V lost 0 bases and J 0 bases, leaving 4 bases between the germline ends. This CDR3 has 14 amino acids. Germline V gives CDR1 LGHNA, CDR2 YNFKEQ. The CDR3 region is CASSQDPSTDTQYF. CDR3 sequence (DNA): TGTGCCAGCAGCCAAGATCCGAGCACAGATACGCAGTATTTT.

This rearrangement joins TRBV27 to TRBJ2-2; no firm D call. Trimming took off 2 bases at V and 2 bases at J, with 12 bases between the two ends. The CDR3 runs to 16 residues. The germline V gene encodes CDR1 MNHEY and CDR2 SMNVEV (reference sequence). DNA of the CDR3: TGTGCCAGCAGTTTAAGAGCAGACCCAAACACCGGGGAGCTGTTTTTT. Translating it yields CASSLRADPNTGELFF.

V and J are TRBV6-1 and TRBJ1-3, with no clear D. From germline, CDR1 is MNHNS and CDR2 SASEGT. The ends were cut back, 1 base at V and 3 bases at J, with 4 bases in the middle. The CDR3 consists of 13 residues. The CDR3 region is CASSEDIGNTIYF. As DNA, the CDR3 is TGTGCCAGCAGTGAAGACATTGGAAACACCATATATTTT.

Of note for this clone: Other DNA variants within this sample encode the same CDR3. The chain carries TRBV7-9 and TRBJ1-2; D is unclear. Germline V lookup: CDR1 SEHNR, CDR2 FQNEAQ (reference sequence). Trimming pared 1 base from V and 2 bases from J, leaving 8 bases between. CDR3 length equals 14 residues. The CDR3 loop is CASSLGAANYGYTF. The CDR3 DNA sequence: TGTGCCAGCAGCTTAGGGGCCGCAAACTATGGCTACACCTTC.